This TCR beta chain originates from a study of cytomegalovirus exposure and HLA in healthy donors. The length of the CDR3 is 16 residues. CDR1 is MNHEY, CDR2 SMNVEV, per germline (reference sequence). V lost 2 bases and J 4 bases, leaving 14 bases between the germline ends. The PCR ran on 60 Vbeta and 13 Jbeta primers. Clones were read by immunoSEQ multiplex PCR, and TCRdb kept only the in-frame ones, dropping some. Of about 200,000 clones in the sample, about two thirds are singletons; the top ten hold around 2.6%. V usage is TRBV27 and J usage is TRBJ2-2; possibly TRBD1 for D (7 bases). Material for sequencing was PBMCs. The clonotype comes from a man between 40 and 49 years old in good health and CMV-seropositive. CDR3 region: CASSLGQGGPTGELFF. The DNA for the CDR3 is TGTGCCAGCAGTTTAGGGCAGGGGGGCCCCACCGGGGAGCTGTTTTTT.